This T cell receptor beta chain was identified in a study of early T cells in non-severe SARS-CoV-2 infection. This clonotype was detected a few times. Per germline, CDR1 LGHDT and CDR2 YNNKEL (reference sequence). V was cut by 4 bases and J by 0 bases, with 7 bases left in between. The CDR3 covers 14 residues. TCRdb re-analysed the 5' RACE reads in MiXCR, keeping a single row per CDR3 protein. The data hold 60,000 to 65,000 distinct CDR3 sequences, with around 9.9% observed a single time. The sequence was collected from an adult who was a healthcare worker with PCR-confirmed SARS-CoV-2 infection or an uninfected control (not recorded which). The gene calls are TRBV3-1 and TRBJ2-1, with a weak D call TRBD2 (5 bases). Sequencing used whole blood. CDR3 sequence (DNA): TGTGCCAGCAGCCCGGGAAGCTCCTACAATGAGCAGTTCTTC. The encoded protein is CASSPGSSYNEQFF.